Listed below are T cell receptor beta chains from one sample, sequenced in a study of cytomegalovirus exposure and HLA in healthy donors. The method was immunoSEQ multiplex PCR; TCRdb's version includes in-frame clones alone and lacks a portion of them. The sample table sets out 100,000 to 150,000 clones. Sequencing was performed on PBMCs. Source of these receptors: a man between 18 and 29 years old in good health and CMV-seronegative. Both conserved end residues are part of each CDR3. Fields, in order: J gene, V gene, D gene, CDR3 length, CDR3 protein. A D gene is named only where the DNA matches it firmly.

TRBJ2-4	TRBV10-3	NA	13	CAISEAEKNIQYF
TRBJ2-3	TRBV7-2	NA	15	CASSPASISGDTQYF
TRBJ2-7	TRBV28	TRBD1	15	CASSLGQGWSYEQYF
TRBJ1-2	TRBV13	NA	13	CASSLWGGYGYTF
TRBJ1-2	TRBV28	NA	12	CATGVNNYGYTF
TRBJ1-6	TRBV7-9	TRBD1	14	CASSLRGGDSPLHF
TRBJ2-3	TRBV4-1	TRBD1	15	CASSRQGSVPDTQYF
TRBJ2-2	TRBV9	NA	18	CASSVDISGGANTGELFF
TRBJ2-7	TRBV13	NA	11	CASSLGGRWDF
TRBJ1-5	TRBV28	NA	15	CASSFAVDSNQPQHF
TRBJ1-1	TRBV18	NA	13	CASSHGENTEAFF
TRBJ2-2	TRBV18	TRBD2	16	CASSYAGGSNTGELFF
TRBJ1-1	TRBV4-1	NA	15	CASSLPDLKNAEAFF
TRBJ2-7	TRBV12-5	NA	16	CASGLVQYWIRYEQYF
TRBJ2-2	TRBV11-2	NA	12	CASSLNTRELFF
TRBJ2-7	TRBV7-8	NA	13	CASSLSPVYEQYF
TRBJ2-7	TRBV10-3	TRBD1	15	CAIRSTGTAPDEQYF
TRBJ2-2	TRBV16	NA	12	CASSLQAGELFF
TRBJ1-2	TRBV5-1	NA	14	CASSATDTFVGYTF
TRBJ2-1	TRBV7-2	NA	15	CASSLVAGAGDEQFF
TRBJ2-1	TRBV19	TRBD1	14	CAISQGPQTREQFF
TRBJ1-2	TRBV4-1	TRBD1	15	CASSQDEGALYGYTF
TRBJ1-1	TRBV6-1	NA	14	CASRERHSNTEAFF
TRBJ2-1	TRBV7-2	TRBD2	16	CASSSTLGLAGHEQFF
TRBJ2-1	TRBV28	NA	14	CASSQTHTVDRQFF
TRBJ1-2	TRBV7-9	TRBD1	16	CASALGTGDLLYGYTF
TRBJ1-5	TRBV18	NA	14	CASSPWRNNQPQHF
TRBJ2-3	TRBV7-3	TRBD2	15	CASGDSGGAIDTQYF
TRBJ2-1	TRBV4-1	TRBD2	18	CASSPPGAGGRTYNEQFF
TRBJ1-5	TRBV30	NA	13	CAWSVGVDQPQHF
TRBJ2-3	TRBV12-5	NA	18	CASGLVLGPGTKGDTQYF
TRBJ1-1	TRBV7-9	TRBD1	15	CASSTGQGKHTEAFF
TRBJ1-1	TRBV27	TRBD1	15	CASSSVTGGNTEAFF
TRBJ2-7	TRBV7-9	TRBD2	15	CASSSLAGVSYEQYF
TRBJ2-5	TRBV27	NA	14	CASRRLGHAETQYF
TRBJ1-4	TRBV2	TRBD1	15	CASSVGLGGNEKLFF
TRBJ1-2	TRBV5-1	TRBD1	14	CASSGTGGGYGYTF
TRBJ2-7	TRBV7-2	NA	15	CASSKKADGYYEQYF
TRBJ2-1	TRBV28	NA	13	CASIKGRGNEQFF
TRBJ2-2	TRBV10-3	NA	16	CALRAGQPLGTGELFF
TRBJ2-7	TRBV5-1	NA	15	CASSLGPTLSYEQYF
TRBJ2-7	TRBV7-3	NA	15	CASSLESGVSYEQYF
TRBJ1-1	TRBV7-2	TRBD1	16	CASSRRTGSMNTEAFF